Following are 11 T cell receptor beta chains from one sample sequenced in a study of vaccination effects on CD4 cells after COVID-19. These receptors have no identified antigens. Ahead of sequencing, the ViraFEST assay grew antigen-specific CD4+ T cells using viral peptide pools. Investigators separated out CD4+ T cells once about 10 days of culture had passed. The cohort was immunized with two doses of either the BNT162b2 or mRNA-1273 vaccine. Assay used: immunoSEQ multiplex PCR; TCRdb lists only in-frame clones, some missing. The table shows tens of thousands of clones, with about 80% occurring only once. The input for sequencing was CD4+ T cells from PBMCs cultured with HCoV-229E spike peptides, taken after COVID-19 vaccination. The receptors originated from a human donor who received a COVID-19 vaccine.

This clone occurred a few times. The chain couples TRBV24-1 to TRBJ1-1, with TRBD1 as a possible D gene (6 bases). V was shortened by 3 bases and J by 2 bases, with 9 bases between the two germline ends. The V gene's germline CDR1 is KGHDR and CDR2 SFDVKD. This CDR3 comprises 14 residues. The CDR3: CATSDGQQNTEAFF. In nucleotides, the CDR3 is TGTGCCACCAGTGATGGACAGCAAAACACTGAAGCTTTCTTT.

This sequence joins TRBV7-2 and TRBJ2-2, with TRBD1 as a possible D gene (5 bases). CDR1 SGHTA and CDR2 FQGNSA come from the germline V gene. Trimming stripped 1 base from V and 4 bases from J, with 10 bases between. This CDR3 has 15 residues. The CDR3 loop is CASSLEGRVTGELFF. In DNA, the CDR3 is TGTGCCAGCAGCTTAGAGGGCAGGGTCACCGGGGAGCTGTTTTTT.

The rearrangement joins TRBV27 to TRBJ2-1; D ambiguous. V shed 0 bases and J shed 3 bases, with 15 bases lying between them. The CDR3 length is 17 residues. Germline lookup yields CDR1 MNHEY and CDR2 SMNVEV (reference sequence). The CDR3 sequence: CASSLSPGQAGYNEQFF. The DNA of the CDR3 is TGTGCCAGCAGTTTATCCCCTGGGCAAGCCGGCTACAATGAGCAGTTCTTC.

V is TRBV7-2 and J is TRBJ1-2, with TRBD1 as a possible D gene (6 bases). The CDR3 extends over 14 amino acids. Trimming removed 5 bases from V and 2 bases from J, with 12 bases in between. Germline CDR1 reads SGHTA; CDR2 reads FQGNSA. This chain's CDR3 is CASSIQQGNYGYTF. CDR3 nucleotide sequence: TGTGCCAGCAGCATCCAACAGGGAAACTATGGCTACACCTTC.

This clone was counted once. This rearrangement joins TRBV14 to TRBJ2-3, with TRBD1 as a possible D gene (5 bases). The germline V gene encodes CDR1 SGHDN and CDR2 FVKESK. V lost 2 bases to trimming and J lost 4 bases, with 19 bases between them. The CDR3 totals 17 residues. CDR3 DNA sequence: TGTGCCAGCAGCCAAATTCGGAGCAGGGCTGGGGCAGATACGCAGTATTTT. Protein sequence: CASSQIRSRAGADTQYF.

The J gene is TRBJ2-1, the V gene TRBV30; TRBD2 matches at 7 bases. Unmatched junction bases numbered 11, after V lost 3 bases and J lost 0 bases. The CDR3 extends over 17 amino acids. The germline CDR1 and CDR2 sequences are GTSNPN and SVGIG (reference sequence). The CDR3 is CAWSPTRRLASYNEQFF. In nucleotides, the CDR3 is TGTGCCTGGAGCCCTACTCGGCGACTAGCCTCCTACAATGAGCAGTTCTTC.

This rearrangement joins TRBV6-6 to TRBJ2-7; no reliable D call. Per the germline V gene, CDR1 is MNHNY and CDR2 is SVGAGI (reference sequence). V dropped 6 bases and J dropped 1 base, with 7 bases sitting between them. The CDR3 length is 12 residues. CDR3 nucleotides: TGTGCCAGCAGGGGATCGTCCTACGAGCAGTACGTC. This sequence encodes CASRGSSYEQYV.

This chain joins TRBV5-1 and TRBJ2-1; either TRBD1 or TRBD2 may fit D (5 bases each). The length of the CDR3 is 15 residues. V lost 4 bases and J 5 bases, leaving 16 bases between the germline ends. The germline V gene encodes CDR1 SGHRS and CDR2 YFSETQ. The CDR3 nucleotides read TGCGCCAGCAGCCTAGGTGGGGGTAGTAACAATGAGCAGTTCTTC. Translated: CASSLGGGSNNEQFF.

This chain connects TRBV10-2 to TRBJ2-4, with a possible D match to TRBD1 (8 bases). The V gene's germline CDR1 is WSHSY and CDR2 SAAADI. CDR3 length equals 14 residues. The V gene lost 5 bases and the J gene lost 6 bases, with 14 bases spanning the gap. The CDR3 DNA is TGCGCCAGCAGTAGTACAGGGGGGGGAAACATTCAGTACTTC. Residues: CASSSTGGGNIQYF.

CDR3 in DNA: TGTGCCAGCAGCCGGGGGAGACTAGCCGGAGAGACCCAGTACTTC. Translating gives CASSRGRLAGETQYF. The chain carries TRBV11-2 and TRBJ2-5, with TRBD2 matching 7 bases. Germline CDR1 and CDR2: SGHAT and FQNNGV. The V gene end was trimmed by 5 bases and the J gene end by 4 bases; junction bases not matched to a gene: 10. This CDR3 is 15 amino acids long.

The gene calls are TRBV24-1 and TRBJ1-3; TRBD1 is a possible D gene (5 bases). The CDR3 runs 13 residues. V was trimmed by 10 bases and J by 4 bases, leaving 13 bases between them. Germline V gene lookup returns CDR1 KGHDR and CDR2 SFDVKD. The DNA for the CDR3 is TGTGCCACGGAGGGGAACCTGGGAAACACCATATATTTT. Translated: CATEGNLGNTIYF.